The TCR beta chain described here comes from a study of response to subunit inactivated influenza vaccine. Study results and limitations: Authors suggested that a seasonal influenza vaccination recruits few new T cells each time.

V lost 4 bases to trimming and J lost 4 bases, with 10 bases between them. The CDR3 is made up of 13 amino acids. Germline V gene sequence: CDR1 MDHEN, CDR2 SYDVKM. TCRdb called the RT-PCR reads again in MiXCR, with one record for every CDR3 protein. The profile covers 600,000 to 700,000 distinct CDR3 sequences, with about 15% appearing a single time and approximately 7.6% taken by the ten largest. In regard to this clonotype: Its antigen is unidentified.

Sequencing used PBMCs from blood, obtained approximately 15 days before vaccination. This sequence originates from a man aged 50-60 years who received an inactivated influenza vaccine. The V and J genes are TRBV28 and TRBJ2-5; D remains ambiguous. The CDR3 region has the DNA TGTGCCAGCAGTTCGGACCCGAGAGAGACCCAGTACTTC. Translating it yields CASSSDPRETQYF.